These T cell receptor beta chains were read from a single sample in a study of blood T cells in healthy people across ages. TCRdb itself ran the 5' RACE reads through MiXCR, one entry per CDR3 protein. Here the sample spans around 1,000,000 distinct CDR3 sequences, 30% to 40% being singletons. The material sequenced was blood. The source is a man aged 18 to 30 in good health. Each CDR3 is given with its conserved first and last residue. Fields, in order: D gene, clone size, V gene, J gene, CDR3 protein, CDR3 DNA. D genes are given only for firm matches. Clone size is stated in some rows and not others, as once, few, many or a class when expanded.

D: .
size: .
V: TRBV2
J: TRBJ2-6
CDR3: CASIPNLRSGANVLTF
DNA: TGTGCCAGCATTCCCAACTTACGATCTGGGGCCAACGTCCTGACTTTC

D: .
size: .
V: TRBV5-1
J: TRBJ2-1
CDR3: CASSLGISGNEQFF
DNA: TGCGCCAGCAGCTTGGGCATCTCGGGCAATGAGCAGTTCTTC

D: TRBD2
size: .
V: TRBV9
J: TRBJ2-7
CDR3: CASSVSGDPSYEQYF
DNA: TGTGCCAGCAGCGTAAGCGGGGATCCCTCCTACGAGCAGTACTTC

D: TRBD1
size: .
V: TRBV20-1
J: TRBJ2-3
CDR3: CSARGPGGTSTDTQYF
DNA: TGCAGTGCTAGGGGCCCAGGGGGTACTAGCACAGATACGCAGTATTTT

D: .
size: few
V: TRBV12-3/TRBV12-4
J: TRBJ2-5
CDR3: CASSFGAGQETQYF
DNA: TGTGCCAGCAGTTTTGGGGCGGGTCAAGAGACCCAGTACTTC

D: TRBD2
size: few
V: TRBV20-1
J: TRBJ2-7
CDR3: CSATPTPLAGATRGSYEQYF
DNA: TGCAGTGCAACTCCAACTCCACTAGCGGGGGCCACCAGGGGGTCCTACGAGCAGTACTTC

D: .
size: .
V: TRBV18
J: TRBJ1-4
CDR3: CASSPGDVREKLFF
DNA: TGTGCCAGCTCACCAGGGGACGTTCGTGAAAAACTGTTTTTT

D: .
size: .
V: TRBV7-9
J: TRBJ2-7
CDR3: CASSGAGFYEQYF
DNA: TGTGCCAGCAGCGGAGCAGGATTCTACGAGCAGTACTTC

D: TRBD2
size: once
V: TRBV7-3
J: TRBJ2-5
CDR3: CASSLRSAGEYDNEQYF
DNA: TGTGCCAGCAGCTTAAGATCTGCGGGGGAGTACGACAATGAGCAGTACTTC

D: .
size: .
V: TRBV5-6
J: TRBJ2-3
CDR3: CASSYDRSYTDTQYF
DNA: TGTGCCAGCAGCTATGACAGGAGTTACACAGATACGCAGTATTTT

D: .
size: .
V: TRBV4-3
J: TRBJ1-2
CDR3: CASSLRLTGLGYGYTF
DNA: TGCGCCAGCAGTCTCCGATTGACAGGCCTAGGATATGGCTACACCTTC

D: TRBD1
size: .
V: TRBV5-1
J: TRBJ2-5
CDR3: CASTFDRVRETQYF
DNA: TGCGCCAGCACCTTTGACAGGGTTAGAGAGACCCAGTACTTC

D: .
size: .
V: TRBV19
J: TRBJ2-3
CDR3: CASSIGDGWGTDTQYF
DNA: TGTGCCAGTAGTATAGGGGATGGCTGGGGCACAGATACGCAGTATTTT

D: TRBD2
size: .
V: TRBV29-1
J: TRBJ2-1
CDR3: CSVELAGGYSYNEQFF
DNA: TGCAGCGTTGAACTAGCGGGGGGGTACTCCTACAATGAGCAGTTCTTC